This passage covers 15 T cell receptor beta chains from one sample sequenced in a study of blood T cell repertoires in COVID-19. Method: immunoSEQ multiplex PCR; TCRdb's copy keeps in-frame clones and lacks some. The table lists 200,000 to 300,000 clones, 70% to 90% of them singletons. Sequenced material: PBMCs or T cells enriched from blood (not recorded which). All receptors come from a woman aged 40 to 55 with acute COVID-19.

The CDR3 DNA sequence: TGTGCCACCAGTGGTACAGGGGTAGGAACCTACGAGCAGTACTTC. Translating gives CATSGTGVGTYEQYF. The chain recombines TRBV24-1 with TRBJ2-7; 7 nucleotides agree with TRBD1. The J segment lost 2 bases and the V segment lost 5 bases, leaving 8 bases of the junction unmatched. CDR1 is KGHDR and CDR2 is SFDVKD in the germline V gene. The length of the CDR3 is 15 residues.

The CDR3 reads CAISDWDRNTEAFF. CDR3 bases: TGTGCCATCAGTGATTGGGACAGGAACACTGAAGCTTTCTTT. This rearrangement joins TRBV10-3 to TRBJ1-1, with 7 bases fitting TRBD1. With V trimmed by 3 bases and J by 1 base, 2 bases remained unmatched. Germline V gives CDR1 ENHRY, CDR2 SYGVKD. CDR3 size: 14 residues.

CDR3 protein: CASSLAGKTEAFF. CDR3 nucleotide sequence: TGTGCCAGCAGCTTAGCGGGGAAGACTGAAGCTTTCTTT. The J gene is TRBJ1-1, the V gene TRBV13, with unresolved D. V lost 1 base, J lost 5 bases, and 8 bases lay in between. There are 13 residues in the CDR3. Germline V CDR1 and CDR2: PRHDT, FYEKMQ (reference sequence).

The chain links TRBV11-3 to TRBJ1-1; D gene unclear. The V end was cut by 0 bases, the J end by 6 bases, with 17 bases between. Germline V gives CDR1 SGHNT, CDR2 YENEEA. The CDR3 length is 16 residues. The CDR3 region is CASSLDLWAPDAEAFF. CDR3 nucleotide sequence: TGTGCCAGCAGCTTAGATCTTTGGGCTCCTGACGCTGAAGCTTTCTTT.

V gene TRBV29-1 combines with J gene TRBJ1-2; perhaps TRBD1 as D (6 bases). The CDR3 covers 13 residues. Trimming removed 7 bases at V and 8 bases at J, with 20 bases between. The germline V gene has CDR1 SQVTM and CDR2 ANQGSEA. The CDR3 sequence: CSELLRGCEGYTF. CDR3 nucleotide sequence: TGCAGCGAGCTCCTCAGGGGATGTGAAGGCTACACCTTC.

This rearrangement joins TRBV7-9 to TRBJ1-6, with TRBD1 identical over 7 bases. The CDR3 is 15 residues long. The V and J ends lost 1 base and 8 bases, in that order; junction bases with no gene match: 5. Per germline, CDR1 SEHNR and CDR2 FQNEAQ (reference sequence). The CDR3 sequence is CASSLVTGADSPLHF. CDR3 bases: TGTGCCAGCAGCTTAGTCACAGGGGCTGATTCACCCCTCCACTTT.

In regard to this clone: The junction and the germline gene differ at one end; a read error may be behind it. V usage is TRBV7-7 and J usage is TRBJ1-2, with a tentative D call TRBD1 (6 bases). The V gene's germline CDR1 is SSHAT and CDR2 FNYEAQ (reference sequence). The CDR3 is made up of 17 amino acids. Here the CDR3 DNA reads TGTGCTAGCACCATAGCGGGGGGGGCTCTCGATTGCTATGGCTACACCTTC. This translates into CASTIAGGALDCYGYTF.

The V call is TRBV7-8, the J call TRBJ2-7; TRBD2 aligns across 15 bases. The length of the CDR3 is 15 residues. Germline V gene sequence: CDR1 SGHVS, CDR2 FQNEAQ. V trimming: 1 base; J trimming: 5 bases; junction bases outside the gene matches: 0. CDR3 sequence: CASSLGTSGRDEQYF. DNA for the CDR3: TGTGCCAGCAGCTTAGGGACTAGCGGGAGGGACGAGCAGTACTTC.

V usage is TRBV5-1 and J usage is TRBJ2-5; 7 nucleotides line up with TRBD2. Germline CDR1 reads SGHRS; CDR2 reads YFSETQ. V dropped 4 bases and J dropped 1; count of bases not matched to a gene: 10. This CDR3 is 16 amino acids long. CDR3 residues: CASSPSLAVGQETQYF. CDR3 coding DNA: TGCGCCAGCAGCCCCTCCCTAGCGGTAGGCCAAGAGACCCAGTACTTC.

V gene TRBV9 combines with J gene TRBJ2-2, with TRBD2 matching 14 bases. V trimming: 4 bases; J trimming: 0 bases; junction bases outside the gene matches: 8. This CDR3 is built from 19 residues. CDR1 is SGDLS, CDR2 YYNGEE, per germline. The chain's CDR3 is CASSPGLAGVEANTGELFF. CDR3 DNA sequence: TGTGCCAGCAGCCCGGGACTAGCGGGAGTAGAGGCGAACACCGGGGAGCTGTTTTTT.

This chain connects TRBV6-1 to TRBJ1-2; tentative D call: TRBD1 (5 bases). V gave up 1 base and J gave up 7 bases, with 10 bases separating them. There are 13 residues in the CDR3. Germline V CDR1 and CDR2: MNHNS, SASEGT. Here the CDR3 DNA reads TGTGCCAGCAGTGAAGGGGCAGGGTTTGGCTACACCTTC. Amino acids: CASSEGAGFGYTF.

The J gene is TRBJ2-2, the V gene TRBV7-3, with D possibly being TRBD1 (5 bases). V was pared by 2 bases and J by 1 base, with 5 bases between. The CDR3 is 14 residues long. Germline loops: CDR1 SGHTA, CDR2 FQGTGA. Written as DNA, the CDR3 is TGTGCCAGCAGCTTAGGACAGAACACCGGGGAGCTGTTTTTT. Its protein product is CASSLGQNTGELFF.

This clone has more than one count but fewer than ten. The CDR3 nucleotides are TGTGCCAGCAGCCAAGATAAGGAGATTGGGAGGGAGACCCAGTACTTC. It translates to CASSQDKEIGRETQYF. This sequence joins TRBV4-2 and TRBJ2-5, with a possible D match to TRBD2 (6 bases). The CDR3 runs 16 residues. Trimming pared 0 bases from V and 5 bases from J, leaving 16 bases between. Germline-derived CDR1 and CDR2 are LGHNA and YNFKEQ.

The chain joins TRBV21-1 to TRBJ1-1. TRBV21-1 is described as a pseudogene. The CDR3 has 17 amino acids. The CDR3 is CASSKEGRGGENTEAFF. CDR3 sequence (DNA): TGTGCCAGCAGCAAAGAAGGGAGGGGAGGCGAGAACACTGAAGCTTTCTTT.

The rearrangement links TRBV6-5 to TRBJ1-1; no definite D call. The CDR3 spans 14 residues. Germline CDR1 is MNHEY and CDR2 is SVGAGI. V was trimmed by 5 bases and J by 1 base, leaving 11 bases between them. CDR3 loop: CASSLRQSNTEAFF. The CDR3 DNA reads as TGTGCCAGCAGTCTGCGGCAGTCGAACACTGAAGCTTTCTTT.